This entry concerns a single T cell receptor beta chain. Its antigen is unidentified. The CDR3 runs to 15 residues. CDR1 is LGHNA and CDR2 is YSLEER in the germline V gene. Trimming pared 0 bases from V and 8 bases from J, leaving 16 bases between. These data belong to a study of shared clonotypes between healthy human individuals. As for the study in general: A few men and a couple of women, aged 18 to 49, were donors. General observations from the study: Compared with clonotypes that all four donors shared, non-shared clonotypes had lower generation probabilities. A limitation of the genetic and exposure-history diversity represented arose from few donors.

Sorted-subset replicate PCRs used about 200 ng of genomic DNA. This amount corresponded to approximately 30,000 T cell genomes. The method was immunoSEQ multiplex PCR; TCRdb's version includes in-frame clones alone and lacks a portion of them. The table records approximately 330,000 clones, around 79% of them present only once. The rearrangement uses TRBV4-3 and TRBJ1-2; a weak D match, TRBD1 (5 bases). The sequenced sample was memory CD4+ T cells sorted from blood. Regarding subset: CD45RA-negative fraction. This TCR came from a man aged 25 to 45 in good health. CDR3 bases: TGCGCCAGCAGCCAAGACAGGGCCGGCTTTATCGGCTACACCTTC. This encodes CASSQDRAGFIGYTF.